The entry that follows covers one TCR beta chain sequence. How the authors handled the data: Estimation of nucleated cell counts relied on the amplification of reference gene primers. The protocol was immunoSEQ multiplex PCR, while the TCRdb copy is restricted to in-frame clones and leaves out a portion. V, J and clone size derive from that table, while D and trimming were established from the DNA sequence. Seen here are about 370,000 clones, approximately 90% observed once, and the top ten hold approximately 1%. These data come from a study of blood T cell repertoires in COVID-19. Study information: T cells, B-cell-depleted T cells, or PBMCs supplied cDNA or gDNA.

Participants spanned ages 18 to 89 years and resided in roughly 22 US areas. Donors in Cohort 3 who had recovered were those with two negative PCRs, healthcare professional clearance, or resolution of their symptoms. CDR1 GTSNPN and CDR2 SVGIG come from the germline V gene (reference sequence). The length of the CDR3 is 17 residues. Trimming left V 1 base short and J 1 base short, with 14 bases between. Sequencing used PBMCs or T cells enriched from blood (not recorded which). This chain connects TRBV30 to TRBJ2-6; D is perhaps TRBD1 (5 bases). The receptor's source is a man aged 18 to 30 who had recovered from COVID-19. The CDR3 region is CAWSAREIGSGANVLTF. The CDR3 DNA reads TGTGCCTGGAGTGCCAGGGAAATCGGGTCTGGGGCCAACGTCCTGACTTTC.